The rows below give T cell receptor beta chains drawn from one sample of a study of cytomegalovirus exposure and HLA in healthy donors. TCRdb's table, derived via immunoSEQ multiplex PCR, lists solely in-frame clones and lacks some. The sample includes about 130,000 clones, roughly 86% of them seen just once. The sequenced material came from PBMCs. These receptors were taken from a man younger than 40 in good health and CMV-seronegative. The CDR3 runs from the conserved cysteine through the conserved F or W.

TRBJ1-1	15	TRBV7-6	CASSSLPGIGTEAFF
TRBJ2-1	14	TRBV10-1	CASSESGSPDEQFF
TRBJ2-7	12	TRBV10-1	CASSENRAEQYF
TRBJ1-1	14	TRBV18	CASSRQVVDTEAFF
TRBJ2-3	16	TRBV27	CASSPLLAGLTDTQYF
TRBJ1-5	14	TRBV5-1	CASSLFGGDQPQHF
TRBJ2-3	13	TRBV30	CAWSGASTDTQYF
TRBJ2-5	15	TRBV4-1	CASTQAGTLQETQYF
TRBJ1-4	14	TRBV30	CAWSPTGGKEKLFF
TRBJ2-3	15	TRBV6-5	CASSYKLSTSDTQYF
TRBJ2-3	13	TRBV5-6	CASSADRVDTQYF
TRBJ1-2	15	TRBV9	CASSSPQGGNYGYTF
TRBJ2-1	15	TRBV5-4	CASSTGLAAQNEQFF
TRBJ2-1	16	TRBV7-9	CASSLADPSSYNEQFF
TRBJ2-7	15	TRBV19	CASSKEGRSSYEQYF
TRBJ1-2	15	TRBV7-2	CASQEGQGTTNGYTF
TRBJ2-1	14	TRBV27	CASSPAAAYNEQFF
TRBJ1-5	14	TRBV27	CASSFSRGNQPQHF
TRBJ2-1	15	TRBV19	CASSRGLAGDNEQFF
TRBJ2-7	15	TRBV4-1	CASSQSQDSVYEQYF
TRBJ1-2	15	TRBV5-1	CASSLRTGGANGYTF
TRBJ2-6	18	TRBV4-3	CASSQDTGNHAGANVLTF
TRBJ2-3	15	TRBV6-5	CASSYSSLSTDTQYF
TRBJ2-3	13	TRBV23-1	CASSVHSTDTQYF
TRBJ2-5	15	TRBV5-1	CASRSQGSREETQYF
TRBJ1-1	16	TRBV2	CASSDGDRGMNTEAFF
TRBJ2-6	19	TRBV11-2	CASSFSPGTHLSGANVLTF
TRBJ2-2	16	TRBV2	CASRLGLGANTGELFF
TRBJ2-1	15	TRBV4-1	CASSQGASRYNEQFF
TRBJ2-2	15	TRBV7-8	CASSDIRGLAGELFF
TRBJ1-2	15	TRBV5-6	CASSLERTANYGYTF
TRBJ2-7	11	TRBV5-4	CATSREAEQYF
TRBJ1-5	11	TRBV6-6	CASRFEGPQHF
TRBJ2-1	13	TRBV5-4	CASSGAQYNEQFF
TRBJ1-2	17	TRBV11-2	CASSSPSAQGESYGYTF
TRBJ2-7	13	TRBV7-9	CASSLGTGGEQYF
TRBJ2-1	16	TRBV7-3	CASSSGLASKVNEQFF
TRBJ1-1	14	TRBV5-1	CASSAGQRNTEAFF
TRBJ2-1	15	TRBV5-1	CASSPGLASYNEQFF
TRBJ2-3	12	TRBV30	CAWRGLFEAQYF
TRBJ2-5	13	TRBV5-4	CASSRQPQETQYF
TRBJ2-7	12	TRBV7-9	CASRDNPYEQYF
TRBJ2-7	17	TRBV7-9	CASSPESGRAGIYEQYF